The 15 T cell receptor beta chains below come from one sample, sequenced in a study of T cells in Graves' hyperthyroidism and ophthalmopathy. Amplified TCR beta CDR3 regions came from RNA transcripts. A set of HTBI primers served as the primers for a first-round RT-PCR of the TCR CDR3. Via MiXCR, TCRdb re-called the multiplex PCR reads, giving one row per CDR3 protein. The repertoire holds some 760,000 distinct CDR3 sequences, less than 15% seen once, with roughly a tenth in the top ten. Sample: blood. The source of these receptors is a woman aged 18-30 years with Graves' hyperthyroidism.

CDR3 loop: CASSQDFGTSINEQYF. The CDR3 DNA reads as TGCGCCAGCAGCCAAGATTTCGGGACTAGCATAAACGAGCAGTACTTC. The gene calls are TRBV4-3 and TRBJ2-7; 9 bases align to TRBD2. The CDR3 extends over 16 amino acids. Germline CDR1 is LGHNA and CDR2 is YSLEER. The J segment lost 5 bases and the V segment lost 0 bases, leaving 8 bases of the junction unmatched.

This clonotype has ten or more counts. The chain combines TRBV11-2 with TRBJ2-1; maybe TRBD2 (6 bases). The CDR3 consists of 21 residues. V lost 5 bases to trimming and J lost 2 bases, with 31 bases between them. The germline gives CDR1 SGHAT, CDR2 FQNNGV. This CDR3 is CASSGSGGSRAGAPAYNEQFF. CDR3 bases: TGTGCCAGCAGCGGAAGTGGGGGGTCTAGGGCGGGCGCACCCGCCTACAATGAGCAGTTCTTC. Full variable domain (rest looked up from reference TRBV11-2 and TRBJ2-1): EAGVAQSPRYKIIEKRQSVAFWCNPISGHATLYWYQQILGQGPKLLIQFQNNGVVDDSQLPKDRFSAERLKGVDSTLKIQPAKLEDSAVYLCASSGSGGSRAGAPAYNEQFFGPGTRLTVL.

This clonotype was seen a few times. The chain carries TRBV6-5 and TRBJ1-5; unclear D gene. V lost 2 bases to trimming and J lost 7 bases, with 15 bases between them. The CDR3 extends over 15 amino acids. Germline CDR1 MNHEY, CDR2 SVGAGI. The CDR3 protein is CASSYAARENQPQHF. The CDR3 region has the DNA TGTGCCAGCAGTTACGCTGCGAGGGAGAACCAGCCCCAGCATTTT.

This clonotype came up many times. The chain uses TRBV18 and TRBJ2-1; D gene ambiguous. Trimming cost V 0 bases and J 2 bases, with 8 bases left between them. This CDR3 spans 15 amino acids. The germline V gene encodes CDR1 KGHSH and CDR2 LQKENI. CDR3 sequence: CASSPPPPTYNEQFF. CDR3 bases: TGTGCCAGCTCACCACCTCCCCCGACCTACAATGAGCAGTTCTTC.

In its sample, this clonotype was seen many times. The rearrangement joins TRBV12-3 or TRBV12-4 to TRBJ2-2; 11 bases line up with TRBD2. Unmatched junction bases numbered 2, after V lost 3 bases and J lost 5 bases. This CDR3 is built from 15 residues. The DNA for the CDR3 is TGTGCCAGCAGTTTCACTAGCGGGAGAACCGGGGAGCTGTTTTTT. It translates to CASSFTSGRTGELFF.

This clonotype has a handful of counts. This chain connects TRBV20-1 to TRBJ2-3; 12 nucleotides agree with TRBD2. Germline loops: CDR1 DFQATT, CDR2 SNEGSKA (reference sequence). This CDR3 contains 17 residues. V lost 3 bases, J lost 2 bases, and 9 bases stayed unmatched. This chain's CDR3 is CSARPSGRDYYTDTQYF. In nucleotides, the CDR3 is TGCAGTGCTAGGCCTAGCGGGAGGGATTATTACACAGATACGCAGTATTTT.

The table lists this clonotype with a few counts. The chain links TRBV7-8 to TRBJ2-7, with 13 bases that match TRBD2. This CDR3 contains 17 residues. Germline trimming cut 5 bases from V and 3 bases from J; bases unmatched to any gene: 10. Germline V lookup: CDR1 SGHVS, CDR2 FQNEAQ. The CDR3 sequence: CASSLGLAGEGGYEQYF. CDR3 nucleotide sequence: TGTGCCAGCAGCCTAGGACTAGCGGGAGAGGGAGGCTACGAGCAGTACTTC.

This clonotype turned up a few times. The chain recombines TRBV7-9 with TRBJ2-7; 8 positions match TRBD1. The V segment lost 3 bases and the J segment 5 bases; nucleotides outside the gene matches: 3. The CDR3 is 13 residues long. Per germline, CDR1 SEHNR and CDR2 FQNEAQ (reference sequence). CDR3 nucleotide sequence: TGTGCCAGCAGCTTTTCAGGGGGCAACGAGCAGTACTTC. This encodes CASSFSGGNEQYF.

The sample holds a few counts of this clonotype. The gene calls are TRBV12-3 or TRBV12-4 and TRBJ2-5, with 8 bases lining up with TRBD1. The ends lost 5 bases at V and 7 bases at J; junction bases unmatched: 9. This CDR3 comprises 14 residues. The CDR3: CASSPLGQGRTQYF. The DNA for the CDR3 is TGTGCCAGCAGTCCCCTAGGACAGGGCCGGACCCAGTACTTC.

This clonotype was picked up many times. The V and J genes are TRBV13 and TRBJ2-7; TRBD1 matches at 9 bases. Germline-derived CDR1 and CDR2 are PRHDT and FYEKMQ (reference sequence). Trimming took 5 bases from V and 1 from J; bases not matched to a gene: 6. The CDR3 length is 15 residues. CDR3: CASSLNGQGSYEQYF. The CDR3 DNA sequence: TGTGCCAGCAGCCTAAACGGACAGGGGTCCTACGAGCAGTACTTC.

This chain joins TRBV20-1 and TRBJ2-5; a possible D gene is TRBD2 (6 bases). Trimming took off 3 bases at V and 3 bases at J, with 29 bases between the two ends. Germline V gene sequence: CDR1 DFQATT, CDR2 SNEGSKA (reference sequence). The CDR3 has 19 amino acids. For the CDR3, the DNA is TGCAGTGCTAGTTCTAATGTTCGTTTGCGGGGCGGGTGGGAAGAGACCCAGTACTTC. Translation: CSASSNVRLRGGWEETQYF.

About this clonotype itself: A read error is possible here, since a much larger clone lies one base away. The chain couples TRBV12-3 or TRBV12-4 to TRBJ2-1; TRBD1 matches at 11 bases. The CDR3 runs 13 residues. V lost 6 bases and J lost 8; bases outside the gene matches: 3. The CDR3 nucleotides are TGTGCCAGCAGAAGGACAGGGGGCCATGAGCAGTTCTTC. The encoded protein is CASRRTGGHEQFF.

This clonotype was picked up many times. This chain links TRBV6-2 or TRBV6-3 with TRBJ2-3; 8 nucleotides agree with TRBD2. Germline loops: CDR1 MNHEY, CDR2 SVGEGT. V dropped 0 bases and J dropped 0; count of bases not matched to a gene: 2. This CDR3 comprises 16 residues. CDR3 DNA: TGTGCCAGCAGTTACTCAGCGGGAGCAAGCACAGATACGCAGTATTTT. This sequence encodes CASSYSAGASTDTQYF.

This clonotype occurred a few times. The chain is built from TRBV4-3 and TRBJ2-3; D unresolved. The V gene's germline CDR1 is LGHNA and CDR2 YSLEER. The germline V and J ends were trimmed by 1 base and 2 bases, with 16 bases remaining between them. This CDR3 comprises 17 residues. CDR3 bases: TGCGCCAGCAGCCAAGTTGGGTTTTTGGGCTACACAGATACGCAGTATTTT. Its protein product is CASSQVGFLGYTDTQYF.

This clonotype was seen repeatedly, ten times or more. V and J are TRBV20-1 and TRBJ2-7, with D uncertain. CDR1 and CDR2 (germline): DFQATT, SNEGSKA (reference sequence). This CDR3 is built from 14 residues. Deletions cut 6 bases from V and 3 bases from J, with 18 bases between. The CDR3 sequence: CSAQKDGPYYEQYF. CDR3 DNA: TGCAGTGCCCAGAAAGACGGACCTTACTACGAGCAGTACTTC.